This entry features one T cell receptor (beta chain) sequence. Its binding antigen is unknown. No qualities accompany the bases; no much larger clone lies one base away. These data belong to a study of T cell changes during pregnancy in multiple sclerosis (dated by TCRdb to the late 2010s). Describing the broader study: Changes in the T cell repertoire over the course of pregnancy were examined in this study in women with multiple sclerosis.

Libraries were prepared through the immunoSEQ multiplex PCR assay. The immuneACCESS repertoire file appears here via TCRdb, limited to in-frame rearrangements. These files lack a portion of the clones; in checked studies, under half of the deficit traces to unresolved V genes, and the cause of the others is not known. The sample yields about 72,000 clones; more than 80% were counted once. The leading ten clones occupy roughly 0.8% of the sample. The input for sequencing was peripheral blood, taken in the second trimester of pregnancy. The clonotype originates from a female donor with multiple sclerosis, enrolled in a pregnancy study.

The CDR3 region reads CASSPGQGHQPQHF. DNA sequence: TGTGCCAGCAGCCCTGGACAGGGGCATCAGCCCCAGCATTTT. The receptor chain draws on TRBV6-6 and TRBJ1-5, and TRBD1 aligns with 9 junction nucleotides. Taken from the germline V gene (reference sequence), the CDR1 and CDR2 loops are MNHNY and SVGAGI. V loses 6 bases at its end and J loses 5 bases; junction bases beyond the gene matches: 5. Reading from cysteine to phenylalanine, the CDR3 counts 14 amino acids. CDR3 DNA only is kept here, 42 bases in frame from base 1.